These 24 T cell receptor beta chains came from one sample sequenced in a study of vaccination and CD4 T cells after COVID-19. Which antigens these TCRs recognize remains unknown. Treatment specified: roughly nine-day PBMC culture with coronavirus spike peptide pools or control peptides (ViraFEST assay). Cultured CD4+ T-cell DNA underwent Oncomine TCR Beta short-read sequencing. Via MiXCR, TCRdb re-called the PCR reads, giving one row per CDR3 protein. The sample consists of about 19,000 distinct CDR3 sequences, more than 40% of them appearing once. The sequencing sample was made of CD4+ T cells from blood, cultured in vitro. The origin of the receptors is a human donor who had recovered from COVID-19.

This clonotype was counted a few times. It is unclear where the CDR3 begins or ends on the DNA, so no DNA is shown, and the CDR3 is as TCRdb lists it. V usage is TRBV2 and J usage is TRBJ1-1; TRBD1 is the table's D call, not checked against the DNA. From its first to its last residue, the CDR3 has 14 amino acids. Germline CDR1 reads SNHLY; CDR2 reads FYNNEI. CDR3 residues: CASLRARVGRSAFF.

J is TRBJ2-1 and V is TRBV29-1; maybe TRBD1 (6 bases). V dropped 0 bases and J dropped 7 bases, with 13 bases sitting between them. Germline V lookup: CDR1 SQVTM, CDR2 ANQGSEA. CDR3 length: 14 residues. For the CDR3, the DNA is TGCAGCGTTGAAGAAGGACAGTACCCAAATGAGCAGTTCTTC. This encodes CSVEEGQYPNEQFF.

This clonotype was picked up a small number of times. The chain couples TRBV6-1 to TRBJ1-5; tentative D call: TRBD1 (6 bases). V lost 6 bases to trimming and J lost 1 base, with 10 bases between them. This CDR3 region has 14 residues. In germline, CDR1 is MNHNS, CDR2 SASEGT. CDR3 in amino acids: CASRRDRSNQPQHF. CDR3 in DNA: TGTGCCAGCAGGAGAGACAGGAGCAATCAGCCCCAGCATTTT.

V and J are TRBV11-3 and TRBJ2-5; 9 bases fit TRBD2. J was trimmed by 3 bases and V by 1 base; bases with no gene match: 9. Germline V lookup: CDR1 SGHNT, CDR2 YENEEA. The CDR3 has 17 amino acids. CDR3 loop: CASSLAYSASGKETQYF. The CDR3 DNA reads as TGTGCCAGCAGCTTAGCCTACTCGGCTAGCGGGAAAGAGACCCAGTACTTC. Full variable domain (outside the CDR3, taken from reference TRBV11-3 and TRBJ2-5): EAGVVQSPRYKIIEKKQPVAFWCNPISGHNTLYWYLQNLGQGPELLIRYENEEAVDDSQLPKDRFSAERLKGVDSTLKIQPAELGDSAVYLCASSLAYSASGKETQYFGPGTRLLVL.

The chain uses TRBV3-1 and TRBJ2-6; no clear D gene. Germline-derived CDR1 and CDR2 are LGHDT and YNNKEL (reference sequence). The V gene lost 0 bases and the J gene lost 3 bases, with 18 bases spanning the gap. CDR3 length: 19 residues. CDR3 residues: CASSQESNRKIGGANVLTF. The DNA for the CDR3 is TGTGCCAGCAGCCAAGAATCCAACCGCAAAATTGGTGGGGCCAACGTCCTGACTTTC.

The table lists this clonotype with a few counts. The genes are TRBV20-1 and TRBJ1-1, with 9 nucleotides matching TRBD1. This CDR3 contains 13 residues. Germline loops: CDR1 DFQATT, CDR2 SNEGSKA (reference sequence). V shed 6 bases, J shed 3 bases, and the junction held 5 bases outside the gene matches. CDR3 residues: CSAKTGGDTEAFF. CDR3 in DNA: TGCAGTGCCAAGACAGGGGGTGACACTGAAGCTTTCTTT.

This clonotype turned up a few times. The CDR3 nucleotides read TGTGCCAGCAGCCTCTTGGGGGGTAACGCTGAAGCTTTCTTT. This sequence encodes CASSLLGGNAEAFF. The chain carries TRBV7-9 and TRBJ1-1; possible D gene TRBD1, 5 bases. V was pared by 5 bases and J by 6 bases, with 16 bases between. Germline V gene data show CDR1 as SEHNR and CDR2 as FQNEAQ (reference sequence). The CDR3 has 14 residues.

In this sample, this clonotype is medium-sized. This chain connects TRBV19 to TRBJ1-1; D remains ambiguous. CDR3 length equals 13 residues. Germline V gene sequence: CDR1 LNHDA, CDR2 SQIVND (reference sequence). V lost 7 bases to trimming and J lost 5 bases, with 14 bases between them. The DNA of the CDR3 is TGTGCCAGTACCCCAAGCGTTAGGACTGAAGCTTTCTTT. As protein: CASTPSVRTEAFF.

The chain couples TRBV12-3 or TRBV12-4 to TRBJ2-1; TRBD2 matches at 8 bases. V shed 5 bases and J 1 base; nucleotides not matched to a gene: 4. The CDR3 spans 15 residues. CDR3 loop: CASSITSGSYNEQFF. The CDR3 DNA follows: TGTGCCAGCAGTATAACTAGCGGTTCCTACAATGAGCAGTTCTTC.

CDR3 loop: CASSARDSFYSYEQYF. DNA of the CDR3: TGCGCCAGCAGCGCCCGGGACAGCTTTTACTCCTACGAGCAGTACTTC. The chain links TRBV5-1 to TRBJ2-7; 7 bases are a match to TRBD1. The germline gives CDR1 SGHRS, CDR2 YFSETQ. There are 16 residues in the CDR3. V trimming: 4 bases; J trimming: 0 bases; junction bases outside the gene matches: 10.

In this sample, this clonotype turned up a few times. This chain links TRBV6-1 with TRBJ1-1; D gene uncertain. The CDR3 is 12 amino acids. Between the trimmed V and J ends, which lost 6 bases and 5 bases, there was a span of 10 bases. Germline V CDR1 and CDR2: MNHNS, SASEGT. The CDR3 region is CASRAWETEAFF. In nucleotides, the CDR3 is TGTGCCAGCAGGGCTTGGGAGACTGAAGCTTTCTTT.

This chain connects TRBV7-9 to TRBJ1-1; D remains unclear. Germline CDR1 is SEHNR and CDR2 is FQNEAQ (reference sequence). V was pared by 2 bases and J by 2 bases, with 9 bases between. There are 14 residues in the CDR3. For the CDR3, the DNA is TGTGCCAGCAGCTTACGGGCGATTAACACTGAAGCTTTCTTT. This translates into CASSLRAINTEAFF.

A few counts support this clonotype. The chain uses TRBV6-2 or TRBV6-3 and TRBJ2-7, with a possible D match to TRBD1 (6 bases). V lost 7 bases and J lost 0, with 16 bases in between. The length of the CDR3 is 15 residues. CDR1 MNHEY and CDR2 SVGEGT come from the germline V gene. The CDR3 DNA follows: TGTGCCAGCAATAGGGGGTCAAGGAGCTCCTACGAGCAGTACTTC. Amino acid sequence: CASNRGSRSSYEQYF.

The rearrangement links TRBV11-3 to TRBJ1-2, with 11 bases identical to TRBD1. CDR3 length: 15 residues. The J segment lost 5 bases and the V segment lost 5 bases, leaving 7 bases of the junction unmatched. CDR1 and CDR2 (germline): SGHNT, YENEEA. The CDR3 is CASSPGTGGNYGYTF. The CDR3 DNA is TGTGCCAGCAGCCCGGGGACAGGGGGGAATTATGGCTACACCTTC. Variable domain in full (rest from reference TRBV11-3 and TRBJ1-2): EAGVVQSPRYKIIEKKQPVAFWCNPISGHNTLYWYLQNLGQGPELLIRYENEEAVDDSQLPKDRFSAERLKGVDSTLKIQPAELGDSAVYLCASSPGTGGNYGYTFGSGTRLTVV.

There are a few counts of this clonotype. The V call is TRBV7-2, the J call TRBJ2-5; unclear D gene. The CDR3 is 15 amino acids. V was pared by 0 bases and J by 5 bases, with 13 bases between. Germline V gene data show CDR1 as SGHTA and CDR2 as FQGNSA. The CDR3 DNA sequence: TGTGCCAGCAGCTTAGCGTCGAACGGGCGGGAGACCCAGTACTTC. Protein: CASSLASNGRETQYF.

The chain links TRBV5-4 to TRBJ1-2; 7 nucleotides match TRBD1. V lost 0 bases and J lost 1; bases outside the gene matches: 0. Per germline, CDR1 SGHNT and CDR2 YYREEE (reference sequence). The CDR3 consists of 14 residues. The chain's CDR3 is CASSLDRGNYGYTF. The DNA for the CDR3 is TGTGCCAGCAGCTTGGACAGGGGTAACTATGGCTACACCTTC.

The chain has TRBV20-1 and TRBJ1-6; TRBD1 agrees at 9 bases. The CDR3 covers 15 residues. CDR1 and CDR2 from the germline V gene are DFQATT and SNEGSKA (reference sequence). V was clipped by 0 bases and J by 9 bases; unmatched bases: 6. The DNA of the CDR3 is TGCAGTGCTAGAGATCCGGGACAGGGAGGTTCACCCCTCCACTTT. This translates into CSARDPGQGGSPLHF.

CDR3 in amino acids: CSARLRRSNTEAFF. Written as DNA, the CDR3 is TGCAGTGCTAGACTCCGACGGAGCAACACTGAAGCTTTCTTT. The V gene is TRBV20-1, the J gene TRBJ1-1; D remains unclear. This CDR3 region has 14 residues. The V end lost 2 bases, the J end lost 2 bases, and 12 bases lay between the germline ends. Germline lookup yields CDR1 DFQATT and CDR2 SNEGSKA (reference sequence).

As regards this clonotype: Here the CDR3 omits its conserved ending phenylalanine or tryptophan, so a read error is the likely source. The chain carries TRBV6-1 and TRBJ1-3, with a tentative D call TRBD1 (5 bases). Trimming removed 2 bases from V and 0 bases from J, with 11 bases in between. The CDR3 is 16 residues long. Germline CDR1 reads MNHNS; CDR2 reads SASEGT. The CDR3 DNA follows: TGTGCCAGCAGTGAAATTCGGACAAACTCTGGAAACACCATATATTCT. This translates into CASSEIRTNSGNTIYS.

This clonotype has more than one count but fewer than ten. This chain connects TRBV20-1 to TRBJ2-5; D gene uncertain. CDR3 length: 11 residues. The germline gives CDR1 DFQATT, CDR2 SNEGSKA (reference sequence). V was trimmed by 6 bases and J by 0 bases, leaving 5 bases between them. Here the CDR3 reads CSALYQETQYF. The CDR3 DNA is TGCAGTGCCCTGTACCAAGAGACCCAGTACTTC.

The chain recombines TRBV2 with TRBJ2-7; TRBD1 agrees at 9 bases. The CDR3 runs 14 residues. The germline CDR1 and CDR2 sequences are SNHLY and FYNNEI. V gave up 6 bases and J gave up 9 bases; unmatched junction bases: 12. This chain's CDR3 is CASRGTGSPVGQYF. CDR3 nucleotide sequence: TGTGCCAGCAGAGGGACAGGGAGCCCCGTCGGGCAGTACTTC.

J is TRBJ1-2 and V is TRBV12-3 or TRBV12-4; D not resolved. Trimming removed 4 bases from V and 0 bases from J, with 9 bases in between. The CDR3 spans 14 residues. As DNA, the CDR3 is TGTGCCAGCAGTTCAGGAGCTCCTAACTATGGCTACACCTTC. Encoded protein: CASSSGAPNYGYTF.

This clonotype has just one count. This chain connects TRBV7-2 to TRBJ2-6, with 7 bases identical to TRBD1. The junction had 11 bases not matched to a gene; V was cut back by 5 bases and J by 4 bases. CDR3 size: 17 residues. Germline V CDR1 and CDR2: SGHTA, FQGNSA. The CDR3 is CASSPGGAGGGANVLTF. In DNA form, the CDR3 reads TGTGCCAGCAGCCCAGGGGGTGCAGGGGGAGGGGCCAACGTCCTGACTTTC.

The CDR3: CAWSVPPGALNPDNYGYTF. CDR3 DNA sequence: TGTGCCTGGAGTGTACCGCCAGGGGCCTTAAATCCTGATAACTATGGCTACACCTTC. The chain is built from TRBV30 and TRBJ1-2, with a tentative D call TRBD1 (6 bases). Germline assignment: CDR1 GTSNPN and CDR2 SVGIG (reference sequence). There are 19 residues in the CDR3. Trimming shortened V by 0 bases and J by 1 base, and 24 bases separated the two germline ends. Full variable domain (outside the CDR3, taken from reference TRBV30 and TRBJ1-2): SQTIHQWPATLVQPVGSPLSLECTVEGTSNPNLYWYRQAAGRGLQLLFYSVGIGQISSEVPQNLSASRPQDRQFILSSKKLLLSDSGFYLCAWSVPPGALNPDNYGYTFGSGTRLTVV.